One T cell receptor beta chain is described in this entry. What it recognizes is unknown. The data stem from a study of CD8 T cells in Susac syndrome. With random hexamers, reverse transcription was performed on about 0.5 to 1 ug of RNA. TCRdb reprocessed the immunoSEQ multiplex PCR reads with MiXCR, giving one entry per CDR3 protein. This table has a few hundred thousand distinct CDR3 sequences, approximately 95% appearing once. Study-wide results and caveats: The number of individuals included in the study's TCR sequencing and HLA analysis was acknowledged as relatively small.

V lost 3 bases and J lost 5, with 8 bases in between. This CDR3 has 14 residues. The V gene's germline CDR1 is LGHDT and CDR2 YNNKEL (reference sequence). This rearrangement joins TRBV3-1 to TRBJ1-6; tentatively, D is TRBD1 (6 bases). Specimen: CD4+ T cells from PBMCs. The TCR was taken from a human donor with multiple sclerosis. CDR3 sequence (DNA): TGTGCCAGCAGCCAGGACAGAAATAATTCACCCCTCCACTTT. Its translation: CASSQDRNNSPLHF.